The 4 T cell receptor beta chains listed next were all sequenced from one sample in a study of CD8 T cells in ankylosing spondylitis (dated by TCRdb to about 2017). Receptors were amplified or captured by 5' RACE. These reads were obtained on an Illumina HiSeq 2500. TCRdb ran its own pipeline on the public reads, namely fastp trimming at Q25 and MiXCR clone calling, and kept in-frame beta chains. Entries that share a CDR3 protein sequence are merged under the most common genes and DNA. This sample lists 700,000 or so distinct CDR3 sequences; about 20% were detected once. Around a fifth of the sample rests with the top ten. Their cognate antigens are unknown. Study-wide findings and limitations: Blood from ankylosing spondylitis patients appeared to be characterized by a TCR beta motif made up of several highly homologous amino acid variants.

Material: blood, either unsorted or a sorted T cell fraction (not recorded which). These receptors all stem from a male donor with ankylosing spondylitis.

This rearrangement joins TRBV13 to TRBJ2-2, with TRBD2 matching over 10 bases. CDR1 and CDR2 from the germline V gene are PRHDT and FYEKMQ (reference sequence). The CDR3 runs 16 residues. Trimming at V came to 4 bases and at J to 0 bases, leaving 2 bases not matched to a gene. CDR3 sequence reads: CASSSGLAANTGELFF. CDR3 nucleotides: TGTGCCAGCAGCTCCGGACTAGCGGCGAACACCGGGGAGCTGTTTTTT.

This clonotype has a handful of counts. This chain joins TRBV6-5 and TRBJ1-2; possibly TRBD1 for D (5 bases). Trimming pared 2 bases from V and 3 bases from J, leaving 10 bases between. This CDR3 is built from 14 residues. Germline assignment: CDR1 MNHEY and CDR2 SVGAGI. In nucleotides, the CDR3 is TGTGCCAGCAGTTACGATGGAGGGGACTATGGCTACACCTTC. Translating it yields CASSYDGGDYGYTF.

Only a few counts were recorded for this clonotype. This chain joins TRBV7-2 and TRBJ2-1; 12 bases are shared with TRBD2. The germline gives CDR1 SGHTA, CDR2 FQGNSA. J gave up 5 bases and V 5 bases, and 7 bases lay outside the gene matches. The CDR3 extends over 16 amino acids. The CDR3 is CASSTRTSGTHNEQFF. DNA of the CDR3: TGTGCCAGCAGCACCAGGACTAGCGGGACACACAATGAGCAGTTCTTC.

The DNA for the CDR3 is TGTGCCAGCAGTTTTCTGGGAAACTCTGGGGCCAACGTCCTGACTTTC. It is translated as CASSFLGNSGANVLTF. This rearrangement joins TRBV28 to TRBJ2-6; D not certain. With 3 bases removed from V and 0 bases from J, the gap between germline ends came to 9 bases. The CDR3 length is 16 residues. From germline, CDR1 is MDHEN and CDR2 SYDVKM.